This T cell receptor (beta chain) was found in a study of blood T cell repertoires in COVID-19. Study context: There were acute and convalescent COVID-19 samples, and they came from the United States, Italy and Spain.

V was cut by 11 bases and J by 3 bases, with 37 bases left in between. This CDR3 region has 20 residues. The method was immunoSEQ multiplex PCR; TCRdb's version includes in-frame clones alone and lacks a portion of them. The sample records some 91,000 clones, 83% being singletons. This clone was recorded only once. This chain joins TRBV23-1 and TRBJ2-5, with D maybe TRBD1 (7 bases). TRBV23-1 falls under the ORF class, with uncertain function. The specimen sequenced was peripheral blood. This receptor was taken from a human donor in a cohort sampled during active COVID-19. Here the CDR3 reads CARDPGAGGTLGSPKETQYF. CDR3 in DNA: TGCGCCCGAGACCCGGGGGCAGGGGGTACTTTGGGTAGCCCTAAAGAGACCCAGTACTTC.